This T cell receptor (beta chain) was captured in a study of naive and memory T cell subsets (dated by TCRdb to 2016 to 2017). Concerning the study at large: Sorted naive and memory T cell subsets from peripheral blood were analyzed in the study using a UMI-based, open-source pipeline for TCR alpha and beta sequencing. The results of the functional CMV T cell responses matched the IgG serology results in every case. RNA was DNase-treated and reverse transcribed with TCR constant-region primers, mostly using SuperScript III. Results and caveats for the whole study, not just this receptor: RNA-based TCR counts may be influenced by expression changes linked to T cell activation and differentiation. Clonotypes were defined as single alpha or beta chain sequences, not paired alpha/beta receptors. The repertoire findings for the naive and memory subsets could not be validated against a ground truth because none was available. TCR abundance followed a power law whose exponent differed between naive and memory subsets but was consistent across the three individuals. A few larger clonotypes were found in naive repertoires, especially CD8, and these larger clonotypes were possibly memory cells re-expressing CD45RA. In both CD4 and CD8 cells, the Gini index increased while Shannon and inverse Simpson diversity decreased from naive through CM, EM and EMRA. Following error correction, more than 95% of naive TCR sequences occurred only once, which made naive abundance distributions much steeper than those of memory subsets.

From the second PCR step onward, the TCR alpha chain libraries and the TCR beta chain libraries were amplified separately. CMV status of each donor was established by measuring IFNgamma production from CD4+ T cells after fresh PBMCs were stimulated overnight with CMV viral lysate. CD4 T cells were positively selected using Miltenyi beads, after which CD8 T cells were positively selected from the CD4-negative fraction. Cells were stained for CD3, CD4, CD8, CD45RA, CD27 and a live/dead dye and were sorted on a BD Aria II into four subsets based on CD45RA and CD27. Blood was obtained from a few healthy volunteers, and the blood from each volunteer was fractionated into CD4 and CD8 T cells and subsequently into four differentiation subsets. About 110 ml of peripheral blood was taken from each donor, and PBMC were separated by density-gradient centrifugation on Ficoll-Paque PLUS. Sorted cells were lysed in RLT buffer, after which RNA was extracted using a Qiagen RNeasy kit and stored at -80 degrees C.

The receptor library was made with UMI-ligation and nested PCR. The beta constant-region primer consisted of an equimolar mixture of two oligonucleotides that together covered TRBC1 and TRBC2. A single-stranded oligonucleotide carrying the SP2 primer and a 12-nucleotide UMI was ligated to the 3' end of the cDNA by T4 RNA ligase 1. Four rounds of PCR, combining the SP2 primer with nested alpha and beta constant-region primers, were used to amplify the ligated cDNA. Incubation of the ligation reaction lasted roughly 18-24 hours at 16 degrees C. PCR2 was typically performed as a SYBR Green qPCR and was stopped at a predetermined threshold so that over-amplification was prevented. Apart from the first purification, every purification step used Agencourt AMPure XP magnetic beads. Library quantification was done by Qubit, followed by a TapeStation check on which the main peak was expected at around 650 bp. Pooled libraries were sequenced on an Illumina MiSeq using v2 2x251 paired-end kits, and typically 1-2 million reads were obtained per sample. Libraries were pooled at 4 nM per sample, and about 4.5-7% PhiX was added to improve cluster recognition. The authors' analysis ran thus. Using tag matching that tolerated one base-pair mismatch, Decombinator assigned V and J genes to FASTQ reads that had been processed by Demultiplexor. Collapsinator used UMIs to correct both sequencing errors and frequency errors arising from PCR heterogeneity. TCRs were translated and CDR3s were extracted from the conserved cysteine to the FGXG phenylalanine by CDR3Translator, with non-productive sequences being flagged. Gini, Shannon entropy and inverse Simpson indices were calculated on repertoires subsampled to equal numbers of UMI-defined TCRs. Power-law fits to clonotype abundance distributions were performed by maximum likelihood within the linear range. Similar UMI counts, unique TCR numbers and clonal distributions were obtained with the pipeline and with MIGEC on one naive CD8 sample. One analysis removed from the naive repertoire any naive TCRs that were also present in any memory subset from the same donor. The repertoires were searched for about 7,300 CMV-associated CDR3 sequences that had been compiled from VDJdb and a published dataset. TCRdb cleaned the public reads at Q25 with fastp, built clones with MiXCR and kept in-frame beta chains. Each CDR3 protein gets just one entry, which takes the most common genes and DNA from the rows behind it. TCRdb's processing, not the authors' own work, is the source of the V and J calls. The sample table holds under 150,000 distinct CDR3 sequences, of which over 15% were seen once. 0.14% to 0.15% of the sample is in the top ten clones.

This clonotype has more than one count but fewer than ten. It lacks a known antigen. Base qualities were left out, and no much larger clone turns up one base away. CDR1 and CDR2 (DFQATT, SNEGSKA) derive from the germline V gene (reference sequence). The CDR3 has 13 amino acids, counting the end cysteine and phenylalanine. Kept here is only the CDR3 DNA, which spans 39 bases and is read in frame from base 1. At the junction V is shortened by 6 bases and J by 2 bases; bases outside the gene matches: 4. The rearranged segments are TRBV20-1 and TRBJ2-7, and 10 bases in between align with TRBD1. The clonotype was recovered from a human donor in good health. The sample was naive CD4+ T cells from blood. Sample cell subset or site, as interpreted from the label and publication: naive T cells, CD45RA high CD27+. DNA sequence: TGCAGTGCCCGGGACAGGGGCACCTACGAGCAGTACTTC. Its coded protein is CSARDRGTYEQYF.